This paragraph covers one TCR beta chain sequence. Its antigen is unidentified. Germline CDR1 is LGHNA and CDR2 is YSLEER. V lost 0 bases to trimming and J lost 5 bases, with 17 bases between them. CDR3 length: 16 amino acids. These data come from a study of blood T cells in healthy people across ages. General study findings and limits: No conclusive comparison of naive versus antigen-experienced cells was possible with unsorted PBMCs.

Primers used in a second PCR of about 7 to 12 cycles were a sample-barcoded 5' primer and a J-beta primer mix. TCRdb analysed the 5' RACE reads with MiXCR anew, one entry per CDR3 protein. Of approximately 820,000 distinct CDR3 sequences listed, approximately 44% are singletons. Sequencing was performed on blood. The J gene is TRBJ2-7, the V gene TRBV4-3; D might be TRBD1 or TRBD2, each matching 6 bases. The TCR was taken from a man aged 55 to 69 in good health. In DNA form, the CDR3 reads TGCGCCAGCAGCCAAGAACGGGGGCTGGGGCCCAACGAGCAGTACTTC. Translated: CASSQERGLGPNEQYF.